These 26 T cell receptor beta chains originate from one sample sequenced in a study of T cells in Graves' hyperthyroidism and ophthalmopathy. RNA transcripts served as the template for amplifying TCR beta CDR3 regions. The TCR CDR3 first-round RT-PCR relied on the HTBI primer set. TCRdb re-called the multiplex PCR reads with MiXCR, one entry per CDR3 protein. The sample has around 450,000 distinct CDR3 sequences; around 13% are singletons. Specimen: blood. Receptors originate from a woman under 30 with Graves' hyperthyroidism.

The table lists this clonotype with a few counts. A much larger clone lies a single base off, so this may be a read error. The chain combines TRBV20-1 with TRBJ2-1; 10 bases are shared with TRBD2. This CDR3 comprises 15 residues. Per germline, CDR1 DFQATT and CDR2 SNEGSKA (reference sequence). As DNA, the CDR3 is TGCGGTGCTAGAAATAGCGGGAGGCCTTGGGATGAGCAGTTCTTC. It codes for CGARNSGRPWDEQFF.

The chain uses TRBV5-5 and TRBJ2-7; D perhaps matches TRBD2 (5 bases). Trimming removed 4 bases at V and 0 bases at J, with 14 bases between. The CDR3 has 15 residues. The germline V gene has CDR1 SGHKS and CDR2 YYEKEE (reference sequence). The CDR3 coding sequence is TGTGCCAGCAGCCCCTTCGCGGAGGACTCCTACGAGCAGTACTTC. Protein sequence: CASSPFAEDSYEQYF.

Many counts were recorded for this clonotype. The chain uses TRBV3-1 and TRBJ2-7; D perhaps matches TRBD1 (5 bases). The CDR3 spans 15 residues. The ends were cut back, 0 bases at V and 3 bases at J, with 12 bases in the middle. Germline V gene lookup returns CDR1 LGHDT and CDR2 YNNKEL (reference sequence). DNA of the CDR3: TGTGCCAGCAGCCAAGATTGGGGCCAGAACTACGAGCAGTACTTC. Amino acid sequence: CASSQDWGQNYEQYF.

This clonotype came up a few times. At one of its ends the junction is not consistent with the germline gene, which may arise from a read error. The V gene is TRBV13, the J gene TRBJ1-6; D is possibly TRBD1 (6 bases). This CDR3 contains 15 residues. Germline V gives CDR1 PRHDT, CDR2 FYEKMQ (reference sequence). CDR3 coding DNA: TGTGTCAGCAGCCGCGGCGGGGGCGATAATTCACCCCTCCACTTT. This sequence encodes CVSSRGGGDNSPLHF.

Many counts were recorded for this clonotype. The chain employs TRBV28 and TRBJ2-7; D may be TRBD2 (5 bases). The V gene lost 5 bases and the J gene lost 3 bases, with 17 bases spanning the gap. In germline, CDR1 is MDHEN, CDR2 SYDVKM. This CDR3 comprises 15 residues. CDR3 sequence (DNA): TGTGCCAGCAGTCCCCCCCGCCCTAGCAGCTACGAGCAGTACTTC. Its translation: CASSPPRPSSYEQYF. The complete variable domain, with remaining parts taken from reference TRBV28 and TRBJ2-7, reads DVKVTQSSRYLVKRTGEKVFLECVQDMDHENMFWYRQDPGLGLRLIYFSYDVKMKEKGDIPEGYSVSREKKERFSLILESASTNQTSMYLCASSPPRPSSYEQYFGPGTRLTVT.

This clonotype was seen ten or more times. The gene calls are TRBV7-8 and TRBJ1-1; no firm D call. Germline V CDR1 and CDR2: SGHVS, FQNEAQ. The CDR3 extends over 14 amino acids. The germline V and J ends were trimmed by 1 base and 7 bases, with 13 bases remaining between them. CDR3 bases: TGTGCCAGCAGCTTAGAGTTTAGCATGGTTGAAGCTTTCTTT. Protein sequence: CASSLEFSMVEAFF.

This clonotype was counted ten times or more. V gene TRBV2 combines with J gene TRBJ2-7; TRBD1 is a possible D gene (6 bases). Looked up from germline, CDR1 is SNHLY and CDR2 is FYNNEI. CDR3 size: 13 residues. The V end was cut by 3 bases, the J end by 4 bases, with 10 bases between. In DNA form, the CDR3 reads TGTGCCAGCAGTGACGGTCAGGGGTACGAGCAGTACTTC. It codes for CASSDGQGYEQYF.

This clonotype was seen at least ten times. CDR3 coding DNA: TGTGCCAGCAGTCCGCTTGACAGGGATCAGCCCCAGCATTTT. Translating gives CASSPLDRDQPQHF. V and J are TRBV6-1 and TRBJ1-5; TRBD1 matches at 7 bases. Germline V gives CDR1 MNHNS, CDR2 SASEGT. The CDR3 loop spans 14 amino acids. J was trimmed by 5 bases and V by 5 bases; bases with no gene match: 6.

This clonotype has only a few counts. Its ends do not fully match the called genes, so a read error is possible. The J gene is TRBJ2-5, the V gene TRBV5-1; perhaps TRBD2 as D (6 bases). Germline V gene lookup returns CDR1 SGHRS and CDR2 YFSETQ. The CDR3 length is 13 residues. The CDR3 bases are TGTGCCAGCCAACTAGCATCCCAAGAGACCCAGTACTTC. As protein: CASQLASQETQYF.

In its sample, this clonotype was seen many times. The chain recombines TRBV7-9 with TRBJ2-1; D may be TRBD1 (6 bases). The length of the CDR3 is 17 residues. Germline assignment: CDR1 SEHNR and CDR2 FQNEAQ (reference sequence). Trimming removed 1 base at V and 7 bases at J, with 20 bases between. The CDR3: CASSLESGLGARNEQFF. The DNA of the CDR3 is TGTGCCAGCAGCTTAGAATCTGGGTTGGGGGCGCGGAATGAGCAGTTCTTC. The complete variable domain, with remaining parts taken from reference TRBV7-9 and TRBJ2-1, reads DTGVSQNPRHKITKRGQNVTFRCDPISEHNRLYWYRQTLGQGPEFLTYFQNEAQLEKSRLLSDRFSAERPKGSFSTLEIQRTEQGDSAMYLCASSLESGLGARNEQFFGPGTRLTVL.

On this clonotype itself: This may be a read error: a much more frequent sequence differs by one nucleotide. In this CDR3 the conserved last residue, phenylalanine or tryptophan, is missing, so a read error is likely. V gene TRBV28 combines with J gene TRBJ2-7, with 10 bases that match TRBD2. CDR3 length equals 16 residues. V lost 5 bases to trimming and J lost 4 bases; unmatched junction nucleotides: 11. The germline V gene encodes CDR1 MDHEN and CDR2 SYDVKM. CDR3 bases: TGTGCCAGCAGTCCGAGGAGCGGGAGGGCCGAGTACGAGCAGTACCTC. Amino acids: CASSPRSGRAEYEQYL.

The rearrangement joins TRBV15 to TRBJ2-2; D gene uncertain. The CDR3 has 13 residues. The germline V and J ends were trimmed by 1 base and 7 bases, with 7 bases remaining between them. Per the germline V gene, CDR1 is LNHNV and CDR2 is YYDKDF (reference sequence). CDR3 in DNA: TGTGCCACCAGCAGAGGGGCCCGCGGGGAGCTGTTTTTT. Its protein product is CATSRGARGELFF.

This clonotype was counted only a few times. The J gene is TRBJ1-1, the V gene TRBV19; tentatively, D is TRBD1 (5 bases). Germline V gene data show CDR1 as LNHDA and CDR2 as SQIVND (reference sequence). V was clipped by 5 bases and J by 2 bases, with 12 bases between them. CDR3 length: 14 residues. Here the CDR3 DNA reads TGTGCCAGTAGTCCGATGGGGGATAACACTGAAGCTTTCTTT. Protein: CASSPMGDNTEAFF.

In its sample, this clonotype was seen many times. The CDR3 nucleotides are TGTGCCAGCAGTTTAGTCTCGCTCCTCAGCGATCAGCCCCAGCATTTT. It yields the protein CASSLVSLLSDQPQHF. The chain links TRBV12-3 or TRBV12-4 to TRBJ1-5; D gene unclear. The CDR3 totals 16 residues. Trimming took off 1 base at V and 5 bases at J, with 15 bases between the two ends.

This clonotype was counted a few times. The chain has TRBV6-1 and TRBJ1-4; 7 bases agree with TRBD1. Trimming cost V 2 bases and J 6 bases; bases outside gene matches: 6. The germline gives CDR1 MNHNS, CDR2 SASEGT. The CDR3 is made up of 15 amino acids. The CDR3 is CASSEPGQVHEKLFF. CDR3 bases: TGTGCCAGCAGTGAACCCGGACAGGTCCATGAAAAACTGTTTTTT.

The V gene is TRBV19, the J gene TRBJ2-7; D may be TRBD2 (6 bases). CDR3 length: 16 amino acids. The V gene's germline CDR1 is LNHDA and CDR2 SQIVND (reference sequence). V lost 6 bases and J 1 base, leaving 19 bases between the germline ends. CDR3 DNA: TGTGCCAGTAGCTCTGTGGGGGGAGAGCCTTCCTACGAGCAGTACTTC. It yields the protein CASSSVGGEPSYEQYF.

In its sample, this clonotype was seen many times. The rearrangement joins TRBV28 to TRBJ1-3, with 7 nucleotides matching TRBD1. Per germline, CDR1 MDHEN and CDR2 SYDVKM. The CDR3 length is 15 residues. J was trimmed by 6 bases and V by 6 bases; bases with no gene match: 11. CDR3 DNA sequence: TGTGCCAGCAGAGGACAGGCGGGCCTTCCAAACACCATATATTTT. It translates to CASRGQAGLPNTIYF.

The chain is built from TRBV5-1 and TRBJ2-3; the D gene is possibly TRBD2 (5 bases). The length of the CDR3 is 16 residues. Trimming shortened V by 0 bases and J by 4 bases, and 15 bases separated the two germline ends. The germline V gene has CDR1 SGHRS and CDR2 YFSETQ. CDR3 nucleotide sequence: TGCGCCAGCAGCTTGGGTGGGAGAGCGTATTCAGATACGCAGTATTTT. Translating gives CASSLGGRAYSDTQYF.

V and J are TRBV19 and TRBJ2-1, with D possibly TRBD1 on 5 matching bases. The CDR3 has 15 amino acids. V was shortened by 1 base and J by 4 bases, with 11 bases between the two germline ends. CDR1 and CDR2 from the germline V gene are LNHDA and SQIVND (reference sequence). In nucleotides, the CDR3 is TGTGCCAGTAGTATAGGTGGGGCCCGGTACAATGAGCAGTTCTTC. It codes for CASSIGGARYNEQFF. The full variable domain, rest sourced from reference TRBV19 and TRBJ2-1, is DGGITQSPKYLFRKEGQNVTLSCEQNLNHDAMYWYRQDPGQGLRLIYYSQIVNDFQKGDIAEGYSVSREKKESFPLTVTSAQKNPTAFYLCASSIGGARYNEQFFGPGTRLTVL.

This sequence joins TRBV6-2 or TRBV6-3 and TRBJ2-2; TRBD2 matches at 10 bases. The CDR3 spans 16 residues. Germline trimming cut 5 bases from V and 3 bases from J; bases unmatched to any gene: 6. Germline lookup yields CDR1 MNHEY and CDR2 SVGEGT. This CDR3 is CASSQNLAGDTGELFF. CDR3 bases: TGTGCCAGCAGTCAAAATCTAGCGGGAGACACCGGGGAGCTGTTTTTT.

This clonotype appeared a few times. The J gene is TRBJ1-2, the V gene TRBV20-1, with D possibly TRBD1 on 5 matching bases. Germline values: CDR1 DFQATT, CDR2 SNEGSKA (reference sequence). The CDR3 has 13 residues. V lost 5 bases and J 4 bases, leaving 14 bases between the germline ends. The DNA for the CDR3 is TGCAGTGCTCACGGGAGGGGCTTCTATGGCTACACCTTC. Translation gives CSAHGRGFYGYTF.

This clonotype was counted at least ten times. The chain joins TRBV29-1 to TRBJ1-1; 8 bases align to TRBD1. Looked up from germline, CDR1 is SQVTM and CDR2 is ANQGSEA. CDR3 length: 14 amino acids. V gave up 7 bases and J gave up 1 base; unmatched junction bases: 8. Here the CDR3 DNA reads TGCAGCGCTACCCCGGGACAGGCGAACACTGAAGCTTTCTTT. This codes for CSATPGQANTEAFF. Filled out from reference TRBV29-1 and TRBJ1-1, the complete variable domain reads SAVISQKPSRDICQRGTSLTIQCQVDSQVTMMFWYRQQPGQSLTLIATANQGSEATYESGFVIDKFPISRPNLTFSTLTVSNMSPEDSSIYLCSATPGQANTEAFFGQGTRLTVV.

This clonotype was detected many times. The rearrangement joins TRBV3-1 to TRBJ2-7, with D possibly matching TRBD2 (6 bases). V was clipped by 4 bases and J by 2 bases, with 12 bases between them. Germline loops: CDR1 LGHDT, CDR2 YNNKEL (reference sequence). CDR3 length equals 14 residues. The CDR3 region is CASSPGTSTYEQYF. For the CDR3, the DNA is TGTGCCAGCAGCCCTGGGACTTCGACCTACGAGCAGTACTTC.

This clonotype was seen at least ten times. The V and J genes are TRBV28 and TRBJ1-3, with unresolved D. The CDR3 totals 17 residues. CDR1 MDHEN and CDR2 SYDVKM come from the germline V gene. V was clipped by 5 bases and J by 0 bases, with 17 bases between them. The CDR3 DNA is TGTGCCAGCAGTCCCCTCTGGGAGATGCTCTCTGGAAACACCATATATTTT. It codes for CASSPLWEMLSGNTIYF. Using reference TRBV28 and TRBJ1-3 for the parts outside the CDR3, the full variable domain is DVKVTQSSRYLVKRTGEKVFLECVQDMDHENMFWYRQDPGLGLRLIYFSYDVKMKEKGDIPEGYSVSREKKERFSLILESASTNQTSMYLCASSPLWEMLSGNTIYFGEGSWLTVV.

The chain couples TRBV4-2 to TRBJ1-2; D remains unclear. CDR3 length equals 14 residues. V was shortened by 0 bases and J by 4 bases, with 9 bases between the two germline ends. Germline CDR1 LGHNA, CDR2 YNFKEQ. The CDR3, as DNA: TGTGCCAGCAGCCAAGAGGGTCGCGGCTATGGCTACACCTTC. This translates into CASSQEGRGYGYTF.

This clonotype was recorded at least ten times. The chain combines TRBV3-1 with TRBJ1-3, with 8 positions matching TRBD1. The CDR3 has 15 amino acids. Germline CDR1 LGHDT, CDR2 YNNKEL (reference sequence). J lost 4 bases, V lost 4 bases, and 6 bases had no gene match. The CDR3 reads CASSLRGRYGNTIYF. The CDR3 coding sequence is TGTGCCAGCAGCCTCAGGGGGCGCTACGGAAACACCATATATTTT.